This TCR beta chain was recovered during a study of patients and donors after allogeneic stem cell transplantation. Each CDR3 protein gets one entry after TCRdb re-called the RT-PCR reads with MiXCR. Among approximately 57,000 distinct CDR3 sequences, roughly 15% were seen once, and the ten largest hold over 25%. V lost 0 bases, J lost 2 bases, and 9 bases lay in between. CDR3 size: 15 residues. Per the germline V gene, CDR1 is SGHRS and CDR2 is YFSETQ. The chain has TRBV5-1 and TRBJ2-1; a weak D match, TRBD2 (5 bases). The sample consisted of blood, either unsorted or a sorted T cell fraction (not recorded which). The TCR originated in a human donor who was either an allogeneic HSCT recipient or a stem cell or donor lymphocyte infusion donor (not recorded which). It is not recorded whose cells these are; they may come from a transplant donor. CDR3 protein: CASSLDSGTYNEQFF. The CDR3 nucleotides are TGCGCCAGCAGCTTGGACAGCGGAACCTACAATGAGCAGTTCTTC.